The rows below give T cell receptor beta chains drawn from one sample of a study of blood T cells in healthy people across ages. In TCRdb, the 5' RACE reads were re-called with MiXCR into one record per CDR3 protein. The table lists approximately 850,000 distinct CDR3 sequences, approximately 44% of them singletons. Sequencing input: blood. The source is a man aged 55 to 69 in good health. Each CDR3 is given without its conserved first and last residue. Clone size is shown for a subset of rows, as once, few, many or a class of expanded clone.

>TRBV19|once|TRBJ1-2
ASSGGTGGDYGYT
>TRBV20-1|few|TRBJ2-3
SAKRLAGGADTQY
>TRBV5-1|.|TRBJ2-3
ASQETGASDTQY
>TRBV20-1|few|TRBJ1-1
SAPKTGLNTEAF
>TRBV29-1|.|TRBJ2-1
SAKPDRDNEQF
>TRBV7-2|.|TRBJ2-5
ASSYLGTRETQY
>TRBV20-1|many|TRBJ1-2
SARDRRGYGYT
>TRBV5-1|.|TRBJ1-2
ASSPEEGAFNYGYT
>TRBV4-3|.|TRBJ1-6
ASSQDRATLETYNSPLH
>TRBV27|.|TRBJ1-1
ASSFKVGGRVTEAF
>TRBV7-9|.|TRBJ2-3
ASSPGASTGTQY
>TRBV6-6|.|TRBJ1-1
ASSGGGSNTEAF
>TRBV15|few|TRBJ2-7
ATRGPPQIAQY
>TRBV20-1|.|TRBJ1-2
SATLRTLGYT
>TRBV14|few|TRBJ1-2
ASSRTDRAYRGYT